These 25 T cell receptor beta chains originate from one sample sequenced in a study of shared clonotypes between healthy human individuals. The method was immunoSEQ multiplex PCR; TCRdb's version includes in-frame clones alone and lacks a portion of them. The sample lists roughly 2 million clones; about 95% were seen once. Sequencing used naive CD4+ T cells sorted from blood. Stated subset: CD45RA+ positively selected. These receptors originate from a man between 18 and 29 years old in good health.

The chain couples TRBV4-3 to TRBJ2-1, with D tentatively TRBD2 (5 bases). Trimming took off 4 bases at V and 2 bases at J, with 18 bases between the two ends. CDR3 length equals 17 residues. Germline CDR1 is LGHNA and CDR2 is YSLEER. The CDR3: CASSPRPSGNPYNEQFF. The CDR3 DNA reads as TGCGCCAGCAGCCCCCGCCCCAGCGGCAACCCCTACAATGAGCAGTTCTTC.

The chain combines TRBV7-2 with TRBJ1-5, with D perhaps matching TRBD1 (5 bases). V lost 0 bases and J lost 3, with 9 bases in between. The CDR3 is 15 residues long. Germline CDR1 is SGHTA and CDR2 is FQGNSA. CDR3: CASSLAPQVNQPQHF. CDR3 bases: TGTGCCAGCAGCTTAGCTCCACAGGTCAATCAGCCCCAGCATTTT.

This clone has a single count. This may arise from a read error, as a much more abundant clone is one base away. The CDR3 sequence: CASSLEGYGYTF. The DNA of the CDR3 is TGTGCCAGCAGCTTAGAAGGCTATGGCTACACCTTC. The chain has TRBV7-8 and TRBJ1-2; D is unresolved. This CDR3 is built from 12 residues. Germline V lookup: CDR1 SGHVS, CDR2 FQNEAQ. The V end lost 1 base, the J end lost 4 bases, and 4 bases lay between the germline ends.

This rearrangement joins TRBV4-3 to TRBJ1-2; D might be TRBD1 (5 bases). Trimming removed 0 bases at V and 7 bases at J, with 9 bases between. CDR3 length: 13 amino acids. Germline-derived CDR1 and CDR2 are LGHNA and YSLEER. The CDR3 here is CASSQDLGVGYTF. Written as DNA, the CDR3 is TGCGCCAGCAGCCAAGATTTGGGGGTTGGCTACACCTTC.

The chain couples TRBV6-5 to TRBJ2-1; 10 bases map to TRBD2. The CDR3 has 13 amino acids. V lost 5 bases, J lost 9 bases, and 4 bases stayed unmatched. Germline assignment: CDR1 MNHEY and CDR2 SVGAGI. The CDR3 nucleotides are TGTGCCAGCAGTAGGGGACTAGCGAGTGAGCAGTTCTTC. Its protein product is CASSRGLASEQFF.

The V gene is TRBV7-9, the J gene TRBJ1-2; no firm D call. V was clipped by 5 bases and J by 1 base, with 20 bases between them. The CDR3 sequence is 17 residues long. The germline CDR1 and CDR2 sequences are SEHNR and FQNEAQ (reference sequence). CDR3 nucleotides: TGTGCCAGCAGCAGTTACGAAGGGATGAACGTTAACTATGGCTACACCTTC. Translating gives CASSSYEGMNVNYGYTF.

This sequence joins TRBV28 and TRBJ1-5; weak D call: TRBD1 (6 bases). The CDR3 has 15 residues. Germline V gives CDR1 MDHEN, CDR2 SYDVKM. V shed 6 bases and J shed 4 bases, with 16 bases lying between them. Here the CDR3 DNA reads TGTGCCAGCAGAAAAACAGGGCAAGGGAATCAGCCCCAGCATTTT. Its translation is CASRKTGQGNQPQHF.

The rearrangement uses TRBV18 and TRBJ2-7; D is ambiguous. Germline CDR1 KGHSH, CDR2 LQKENI. V shed 5 bases and J shed 4 bases, with 15 bases lying between them. This CDR3 region has 14 residues. CDR3 nucleotide sequence: TGTGCCAGCTCAATAAACAGCTCTCCATACGAGCAGTACTTC. Translated: CASSINSSPYEQYF.

This clone was counted once. The genes are TRBV4-1 and TRBJ2-2, with 9 bases that match TRBD2. The CDR3 has 19 residues. Germline trimming cut 4 bases from V and 3 bases from J; bases unmatched to any gene: 15. Germline loops: CDR1 MGHRA, CDR2 YSYEKL. DNA for the CDR3: TGCGCCAGCAGCCTGCGGGGGGGCCTCGAATCTAAGTACACCGGGGAGCTGTTTTTT. The encoded protein is CASSLRGGLESKYTGELFF.

V and J are TRBV14 and TRBJ1-4; 7 bases are shared with TRBD1. Germline CDR1 is SGHDN and CDR2 is FVKESK. CDR3 length equals 15 residues. J was trimmed by 1 base and V by 4 bases; bases with no gene match: 3. This chain's CDR3 is CASSPRTGTNEKLFF. CDR3 nucleotide sequence: TGTGCCAGCAGCCCCAGGACAGGAACTAATGAAAAACTGTTTTTT.

The chain couples TRBV12-5 to TRBJ2-6; 9 bases map to TRBD1. Germline trimming cut 7 bases from V and 0 bases from J; bases unmatched to any gene: 7. The CDR3 extends over 17 amino acids. Germline CDR1 and CDR2: LGHNT and FRNRAP. In DNA, the CDR3 is TGTGCTAGTGCCCCGGGACAGGGCTTCTCTGGGGCCAACGTCCTGACTTTC. Translated: CASAPGQGFSGANVLTF.

The chain employs TRBV7-8 and TRBJ2-7; 7 bases map to TRBD2. This CDR3 comprises 17 residues. Germline CDR1 and CDR2: SGHVS and FQNEAQ. V shed 4 bases and J 1 base; nucleotides not matched to a gene: 13. CDR3: CASSWLGSGGWSYEQYF. The CDR3 bases are TGTGCCAGCAGCTGGCTAGGTTCGGGGGGATGGTCCTACGAGCAGTACTTC.

This clone was observed once. The V and J genes are TRBV7-9 and TRBJ2-3; D ambiguous. Trimming removed 2 bases from V and 2 bases from J, with 11 bases in between. Germline V CDR1 and CDR2: SEHNR, FQNEAQ (reference sequence). The CDR3 extends over 15 amino acids. The CDR3 protein is CASSLNSLSTDTQYF. CDR3 DNA sequence: TGTGCCAGCAGCTTAAACAGTCTTTCCACAGATACGCAGTATTTT.

The V and J genes are TRBV6-5 and TRBJ2-3, with TRBD1 identical over 8 bases. Germline V gives CDR1 MNHEY, CDR2 SVGAGI. V shed 10 bases, J shed 1 base, and the junction held 7 bases outside the gene matches. CDR3 length: 14 residues. CDR3 in DNA: TGTGCCACCGGGACAGGCCAGGGCACAGATACGCAGTATTTT. Protein product: CATGTGQGTDTQYF.

CDR3 nucleotides: TGTGCCAGCAGTTTTGCGGGGGCGTCGAACACCGGGGAGCTGTTTTTT. This sequence encodes CASSFAGASNTGELFF. The chain couples TRBV7-9 to TRBJ2-2; D is possibly TRBD2 (7 bases). The CDR3 is 16 residues long. V was shortened by 6 bases and J by 0 bases, with 14 bases between the two germline ends. The V gene's germline CDR1 is SEHNR and CDR2 FQNEAQ (reference sequence).

This chain uses TRBV6-5 with TRBJ2-5; D unclear. Trimming took 2 bases from V and 5 from J, leaving 15 bases between them. The CDR3 runs 15 residues. CDR1 MNHEY and CDR2 SVGAGI come from the germline V gene. CDR3 loop: CASSYGDRDLETQYF. Here the CDR3 DNA reads TGTGCCAGCAGTTACGGAGATAGAGATTTGGAGACCCAGTACTTC.

Of note for this clone: Other DNA variants within this sample encode the same CDR3. This rearrangement joins TRBV5-1 to TRBJ2-5; 8 bases are a match to TRBD1. CDR3 length: 15 residues. The germline V gene has CDR1 SGHRS and CDR2 YFSETQ. J lost 2 bases, V lost 2 bases, and 5 bases had no gene match. The CDR3 DNA is TGCGCCAGCAGCTTCGCAGGGGGCTCTCAAGAGACCCAGTACTTC. Translating it yields CASSFAGGSQETQYF.

This chain links TRBV27 with TRBJ2-7; 9 bases line up with TRBD1. CDR1 and CDR2 from the germline V gene are MNHEY and SMNVEV (reference sequence). This CDR3 contains 13 residues. Trimming took 10 bases from V and 7 from J; bases not matched to a gene: 11. The CDR3 DNA is TGTGCCACCGGAGGCACAGGGGGCCAAGAGCAGTACTTC. Translating it yields CATGGTGGQEQYF.

This chain uses TRBV2 with TRBJ1-5; D is unclear. The V and J ends lost 2 bases and 0 bases respectively, with 8 bases between them. Germline lookup yields CDR1 SNHLY and CDR2 FYNNEI. This CDR3 spans 15 amino acids. In DNA, the CDR3 is TGTGCCAGCAGTGAATGGGAGCTTAGCAATCAGCCCCAGCATTTT. This encodes CASSEWELSNQPQHF.

The chain recombines TRBV10-3 with TRBJ2-1, with 7 bases fitting TRBD1. The germline V gene has CDR1 ENHRY and CDR2 SYGVKD. CDR3 size: 14 residues. With 4 bases clipped from V and 3 bases from J, the junction kept 3 bases outside the gene matches. The CDR3 region is CAISGQGGYNEQFF. Here the CDR3 DNA reads TGTGCCATCAGTGGACAGGGCGGCTACAATGAGCAGTTCTTC.

Remarks on this clone: The same CDR3 also results from other DNA sequences found in this sample. The J gene is TRBJ1-5, the V gene TRBV10-3; TRBD1 aligns across 7 bases. The CDR3 runs to 15 residues. With 2 bases clipped from V and 0 bases from J, the junction kept 1 base outside the gene matches. Germline V gives CDR1 ENHRY, CDR2 SYGVKD. The CDR3 spells CAISEGQASNQPQHF. Here the CDR3 DNA reads TGTGCCATCAGTGAGGGACAGGCTAGCAATCAGCCCCAGCATTTT.

The CDR3 DNA reads TGTGCCAGCAGCCCGGGGGGTACAACTAATGAAAAACTGTTTTTT. Translated: CASSPGGTTNEKLFF. The chain employs TRBV7-9 and TRBJ1-4; D might be TRBD1 (5 bases). In germline, CDR1 is SEHNR, CDR2 FQNEAQ (reference sequence). The CDR3 is 15 amino acids. Trimming left V 5 bases short and J 0 bases short, with 10 bases between.

The V gene is TRBV30, the J gene TRBJ2-7, with D possibly matching TRBD1 (6 bases). The germline V gene encodes CDR1 GTSNPN and CDR2 SVGIG (reference sequence). Trimming stripped 5 bases from V and 3 bases from J, with 17 bases between. The CDR3 loop spans 14 amino acids. DNA of the CDR3: TGTGCCTGGGTACGACCAGGGGACAACTACGAGCAGTACTTC. It translates to CAWVRPGDNYEQYF.

This rearrangement joins TRBV7-2 to TRBJ2-7, with 10 bases aligning to TRBD2. The germline CDR1 and CDR2 sequences are SGHTA and FQGNSA. Trimming took 5 bases from V and 2 from J; bases not matched to a gene: 9. The CDR3 spans 16 residues. Written as DNA, the CDR3 is TGTGCCAGCAGCCCCACGGTAGCGGGGGGTACCTACGAGCAGTACTTC. Protein sequence: CASSPTVAGGTYEQYF.

The chain joins TRBV5-1 to TRBJ1-2; 8 positions match TRBD1. V lost 0 bases, J lost 4 bases, and 5 bases stayed unmatched. This CDR3 region has 15 residues. CDR1 and CDR2 from the germline V gene are SGHRS and YFSETQ. The CDR3 bases are TGCGCCAGCAGCTTGGTTTCAGGGGGCTTCTATGGCTACACCTTC. Protein sequence: CASSLVSGGFYGYTF.